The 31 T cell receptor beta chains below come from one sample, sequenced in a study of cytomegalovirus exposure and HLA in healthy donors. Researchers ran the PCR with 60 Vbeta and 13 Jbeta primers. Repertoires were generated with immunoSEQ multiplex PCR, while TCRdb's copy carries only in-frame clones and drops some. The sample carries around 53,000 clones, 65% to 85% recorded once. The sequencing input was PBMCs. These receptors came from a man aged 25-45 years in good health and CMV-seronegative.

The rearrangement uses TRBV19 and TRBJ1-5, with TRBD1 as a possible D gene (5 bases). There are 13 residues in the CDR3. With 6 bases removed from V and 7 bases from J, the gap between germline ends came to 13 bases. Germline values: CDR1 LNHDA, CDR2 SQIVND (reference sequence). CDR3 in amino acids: CASSWDFDQPQHF. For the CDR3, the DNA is TGTGCCAGTAGCTGGGACTTCGACCAGCCCCAGCATTTT.

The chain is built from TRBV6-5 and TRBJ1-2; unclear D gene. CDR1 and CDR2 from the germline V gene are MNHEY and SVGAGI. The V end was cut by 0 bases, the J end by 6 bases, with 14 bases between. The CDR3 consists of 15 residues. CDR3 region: CASSYSATVPDGYTF. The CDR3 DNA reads TGTGCCAGCAGTTACTCGGCAACCGTGCCTGATGGCTACACCTTC.

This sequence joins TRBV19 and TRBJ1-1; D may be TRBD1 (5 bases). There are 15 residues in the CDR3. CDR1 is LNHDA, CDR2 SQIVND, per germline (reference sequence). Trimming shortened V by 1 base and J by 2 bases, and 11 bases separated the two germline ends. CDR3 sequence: CASSIGSRGNTEAFF. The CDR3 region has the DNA TGTGCCAGTAGTATAGGCTCAAGGGGAAACACTGAAGCTTTCTTT. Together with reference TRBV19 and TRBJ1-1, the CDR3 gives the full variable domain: DGGITQSPKYLFRKEGQNVTLSCEQNLNHDAMYWYRQDPGQGLRLIYYSQIVNDFQKGDIAEGYSVSREKKESFPLTVTSAQKNPTAFYLCASSIGSRGNTEAFFGQGTRLTVV.

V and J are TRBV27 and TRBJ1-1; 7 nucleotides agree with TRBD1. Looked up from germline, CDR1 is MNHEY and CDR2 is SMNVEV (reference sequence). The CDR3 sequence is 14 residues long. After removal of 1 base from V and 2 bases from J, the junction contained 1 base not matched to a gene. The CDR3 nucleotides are TGTGCCAGCAGTTTATGGGACAGCAACACTGAAGCTTTCTTT. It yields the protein CASSLWDSNTEAFF.

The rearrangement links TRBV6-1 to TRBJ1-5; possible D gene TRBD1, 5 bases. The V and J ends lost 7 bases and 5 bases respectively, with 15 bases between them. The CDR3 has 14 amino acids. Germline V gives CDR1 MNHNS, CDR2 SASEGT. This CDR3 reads CASTAGKSHQPQHF. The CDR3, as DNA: TGTGCCAGCACGGCAGGGAAGTCGCATCAGCCCCAGCATTTT.

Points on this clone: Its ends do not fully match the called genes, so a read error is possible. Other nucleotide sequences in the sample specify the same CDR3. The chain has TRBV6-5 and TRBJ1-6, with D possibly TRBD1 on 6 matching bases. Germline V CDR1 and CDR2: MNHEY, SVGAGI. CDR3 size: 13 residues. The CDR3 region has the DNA TGTGCCAGCAGGGACAGCAATAATTCGCCCCTCCACTTT. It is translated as CASRDSNNSPLHF.

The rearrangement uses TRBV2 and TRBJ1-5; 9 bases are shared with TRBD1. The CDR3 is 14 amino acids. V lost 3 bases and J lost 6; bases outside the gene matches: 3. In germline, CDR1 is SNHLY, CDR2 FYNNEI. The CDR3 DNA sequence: TGTGCCAGCAGTGACTACAGGGGGCTTCAGCCCCAGCATTTT. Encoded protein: CASSDYRGLQPQHF.

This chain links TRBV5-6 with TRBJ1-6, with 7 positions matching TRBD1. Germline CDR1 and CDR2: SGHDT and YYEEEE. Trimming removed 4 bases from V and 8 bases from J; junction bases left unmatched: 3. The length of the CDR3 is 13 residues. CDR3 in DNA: TGTGCCAGCAGCGCCGACAGGGATTCACCCCTCCACTTT. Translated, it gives CASSADRDSPLHF.

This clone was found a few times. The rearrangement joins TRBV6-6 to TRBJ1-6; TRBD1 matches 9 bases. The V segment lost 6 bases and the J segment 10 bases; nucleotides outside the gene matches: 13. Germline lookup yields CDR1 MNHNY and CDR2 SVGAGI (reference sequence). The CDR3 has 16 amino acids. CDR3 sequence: CASSLLTGGSGSPLHF. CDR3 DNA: TGTGCCAGCAGCCTACTTACAGGGGGCTCTGGATCACCCCTCCACTTT.

This chain's CDR3 is CASSSQGQGKGYGYTF. The CDR3 region has the DNA TGTGCCAGCAGCTCCCAAGGACAGGGGAAAGGCTATGGCTACACCTTC. The chain couples TRBV7-8 to TRBJ1-2, with TRBD1 matching over 9 bases. CDR3 size: 16 residues. The V gene's germline CDR1 is SGHVS and CDR2 FQNEAQ. Trimming took 4 bases from V and 4 from J; bases not matched to a gene: 10.

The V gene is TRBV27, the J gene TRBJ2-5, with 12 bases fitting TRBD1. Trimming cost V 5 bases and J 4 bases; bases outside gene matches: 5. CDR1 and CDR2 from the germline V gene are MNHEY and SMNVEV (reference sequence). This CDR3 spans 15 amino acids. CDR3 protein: CASSQGQGAGETQYF. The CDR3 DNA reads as TGTGCCAGCAGTCAGGGACAGGGGGCCGGAGAGACCCAGTACTTC.

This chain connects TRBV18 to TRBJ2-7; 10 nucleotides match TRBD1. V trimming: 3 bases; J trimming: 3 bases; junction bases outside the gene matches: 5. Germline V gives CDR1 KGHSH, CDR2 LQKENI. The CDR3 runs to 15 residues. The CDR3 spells CASSPPGQGYYEQYF. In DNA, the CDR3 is TGTGCCAGCTCACCCCCGGGACAGGGGTACTACGAGCAGTACTTC.

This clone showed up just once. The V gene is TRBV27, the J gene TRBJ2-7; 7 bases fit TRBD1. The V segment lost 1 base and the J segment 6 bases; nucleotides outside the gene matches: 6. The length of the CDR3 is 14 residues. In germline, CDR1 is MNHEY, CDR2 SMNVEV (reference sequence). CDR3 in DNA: TGTGCCAGCAGTTTATTTTCAGAGGGGGCCGAGCAGTACTTC. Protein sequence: CASSLFSEGAEQYF.

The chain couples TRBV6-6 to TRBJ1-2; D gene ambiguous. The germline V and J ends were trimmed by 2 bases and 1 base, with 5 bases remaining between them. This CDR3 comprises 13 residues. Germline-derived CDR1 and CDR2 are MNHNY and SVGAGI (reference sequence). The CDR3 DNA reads TGTGCCAGCAGTTACGACTTTAACTATGGCTACACCTTC. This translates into CASSYDFNYGYTF.

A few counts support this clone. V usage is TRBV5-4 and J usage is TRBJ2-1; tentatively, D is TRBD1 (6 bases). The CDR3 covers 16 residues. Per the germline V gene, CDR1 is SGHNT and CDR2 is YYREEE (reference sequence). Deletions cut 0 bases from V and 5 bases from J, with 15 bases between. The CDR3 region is CASSLAATGSNNEQFF. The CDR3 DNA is TGTGCCAGCAGCTTGGCCGCCACAGGGTCAAACAATGAGCAGTTCTTC.

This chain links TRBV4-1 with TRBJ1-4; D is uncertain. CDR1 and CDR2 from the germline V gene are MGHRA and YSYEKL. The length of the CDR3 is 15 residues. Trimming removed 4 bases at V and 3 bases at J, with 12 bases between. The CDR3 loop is CASSPRESANEKLFF. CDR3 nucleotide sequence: TGCGCCAGCAGCCCCCGGGAGTCGGCTAATGAAAAACTGTTTTTT.

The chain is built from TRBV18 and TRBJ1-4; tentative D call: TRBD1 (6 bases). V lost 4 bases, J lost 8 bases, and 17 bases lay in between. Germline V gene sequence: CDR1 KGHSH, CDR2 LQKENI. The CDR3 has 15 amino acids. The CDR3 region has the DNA TGTGCCAGCTCACTGAGACAGGCCCGCGACGAAAAACTGTTTTTT. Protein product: CASSLRQARDEKLFF.

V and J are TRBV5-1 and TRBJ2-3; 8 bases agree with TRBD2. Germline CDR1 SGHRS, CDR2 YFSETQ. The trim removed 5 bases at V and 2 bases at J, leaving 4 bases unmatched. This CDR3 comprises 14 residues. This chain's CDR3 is CASRLAANTDTQYF. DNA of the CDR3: TGCGCCAGCAGACTAGCGGCCAACACAGATACGCAGTATTTT.

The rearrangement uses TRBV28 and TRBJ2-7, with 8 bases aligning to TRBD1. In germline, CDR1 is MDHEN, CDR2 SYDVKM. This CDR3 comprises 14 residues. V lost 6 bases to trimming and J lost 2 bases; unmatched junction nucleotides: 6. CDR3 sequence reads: CASRRTGSPYEQYF. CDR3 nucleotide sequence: TGTGCCAGCAGAAGGACAGGGAGTCCCTACGAGCAGTACTTC.

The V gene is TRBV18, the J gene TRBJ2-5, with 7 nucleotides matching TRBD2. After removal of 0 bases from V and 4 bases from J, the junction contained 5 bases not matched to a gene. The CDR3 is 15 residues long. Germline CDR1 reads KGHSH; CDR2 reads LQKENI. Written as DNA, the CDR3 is TGTGCCAGCTCACCACCGGGAGGGCTTGGAGAGACCCAGTACTTC. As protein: CASSPPGGLGETQYF. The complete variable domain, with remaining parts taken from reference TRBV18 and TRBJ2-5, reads NAGVMQNPRHLVRRRGQEARLRCSPMKGHSHVYWYRQLPEEGLKFMVYLQKENIIDESGMPKERFSAEFPKEGPSILRIQQVVRGDSAAYFCASSPPGGLGETQYFGPGTRLLVL.

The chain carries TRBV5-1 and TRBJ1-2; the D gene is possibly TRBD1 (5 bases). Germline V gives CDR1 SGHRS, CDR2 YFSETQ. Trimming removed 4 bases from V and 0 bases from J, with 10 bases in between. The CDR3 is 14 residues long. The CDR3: CASSPGPANYGYTF. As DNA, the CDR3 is TGCGCCAGCAGCCCAGGGCCCGCTAACTATGGCTACACCTTC. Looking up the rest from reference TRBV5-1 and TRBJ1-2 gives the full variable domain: KAGVTQTPRYLIKTRGQQVTLSCSPISGHRSVSWYQQTPGQGLQFLFEYFSETQRNKGNFPGRFSGRQFSNSRSEMNVSTLELGDSALYLCASSPGPANYGYTFGSGTRLTVV.

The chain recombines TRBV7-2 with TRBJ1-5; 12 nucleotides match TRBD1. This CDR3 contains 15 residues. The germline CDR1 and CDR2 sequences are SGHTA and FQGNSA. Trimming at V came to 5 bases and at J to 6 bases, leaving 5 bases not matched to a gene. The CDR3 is CASSRGQGASQPQHF. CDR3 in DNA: TGTGCCAGCAGCCGGGGACAGGGGGCTTCTCAGCCCCAGCATTTT.

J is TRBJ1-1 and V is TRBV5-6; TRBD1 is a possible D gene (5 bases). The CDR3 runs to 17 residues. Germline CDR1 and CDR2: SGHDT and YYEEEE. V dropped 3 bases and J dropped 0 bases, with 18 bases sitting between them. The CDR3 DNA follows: TGTGCCAGCAGCTCTGAGCCCGGACATTCCATGAACACTGAAGCTTTCTTT. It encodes CASSSEPGHSMNTEAFF.

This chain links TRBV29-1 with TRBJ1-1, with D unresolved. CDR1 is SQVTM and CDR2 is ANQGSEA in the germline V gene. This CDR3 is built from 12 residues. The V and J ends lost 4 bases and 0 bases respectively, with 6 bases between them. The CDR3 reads CSVVRLNTEAFF. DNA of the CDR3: TGCAGCGTTGTCAGATTGAACACTGAAGCTTTCTTT. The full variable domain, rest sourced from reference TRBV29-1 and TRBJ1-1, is SAVISQKPSRDICQRGTSLTIQCQVDSQVTMMFWYRQQPGQSLTLIATANQGSEATYESGFVIDKFPISRPNLTFSTLTVSNMSPEDSSIYLCSVVRLNTEAFFGQGTRLTVV.

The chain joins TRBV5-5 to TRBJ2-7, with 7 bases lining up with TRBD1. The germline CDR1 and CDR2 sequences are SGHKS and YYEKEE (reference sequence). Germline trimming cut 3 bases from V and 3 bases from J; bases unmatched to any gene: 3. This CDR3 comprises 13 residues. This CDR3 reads CASSSRDSYEQYF. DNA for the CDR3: TGTGCCAGCAGCTCCCGGGACAGCTACGAGCAGTACTTC.

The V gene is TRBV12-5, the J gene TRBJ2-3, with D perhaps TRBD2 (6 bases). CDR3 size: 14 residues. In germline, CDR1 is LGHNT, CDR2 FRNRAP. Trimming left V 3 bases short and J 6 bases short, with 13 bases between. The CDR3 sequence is CASGFGTQHDTQYF. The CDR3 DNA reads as TGTGCTAGTGGTTTTGGGACTCAACACGATACGCAGTATTTT.

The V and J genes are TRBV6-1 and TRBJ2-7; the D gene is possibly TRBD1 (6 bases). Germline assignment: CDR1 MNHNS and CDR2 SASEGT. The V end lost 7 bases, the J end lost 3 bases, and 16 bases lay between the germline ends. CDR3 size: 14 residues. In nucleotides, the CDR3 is TGTGCCAGCAAGCTGGGGGCCGGAGACTACGAGCAGTACTTC. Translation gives CASKLGAGDYEQYF.

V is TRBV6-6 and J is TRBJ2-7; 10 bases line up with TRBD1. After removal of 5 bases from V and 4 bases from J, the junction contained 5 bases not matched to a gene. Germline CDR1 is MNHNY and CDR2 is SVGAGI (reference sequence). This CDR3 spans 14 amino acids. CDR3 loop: CASSHGTGVYEQYF. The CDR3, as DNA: TGTGCCAGCAGTCACGGGACAGGGGTTTACGAGCAGTACTTC.

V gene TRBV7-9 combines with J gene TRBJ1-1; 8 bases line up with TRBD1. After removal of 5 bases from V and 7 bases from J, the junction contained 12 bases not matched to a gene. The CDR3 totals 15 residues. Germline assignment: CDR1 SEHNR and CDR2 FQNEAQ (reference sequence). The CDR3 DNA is TGTGCCAGCAGCCACGGGACAGGTAGAAATAATGAAGCTTTCTTT. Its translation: CASSHGTGRNNEAFF.

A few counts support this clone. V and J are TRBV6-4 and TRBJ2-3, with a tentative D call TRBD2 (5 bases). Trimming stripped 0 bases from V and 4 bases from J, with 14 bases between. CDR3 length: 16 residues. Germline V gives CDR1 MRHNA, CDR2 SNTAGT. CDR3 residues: CASSDSGGKPPDTQYF. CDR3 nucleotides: TGTGCCAGCAGTGACTCAGGAGGTAAGCCACCAGATACGCAGTATTTT.

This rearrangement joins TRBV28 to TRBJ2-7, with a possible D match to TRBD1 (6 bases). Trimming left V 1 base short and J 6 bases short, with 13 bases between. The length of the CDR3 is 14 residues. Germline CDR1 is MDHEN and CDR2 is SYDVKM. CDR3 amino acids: CASSLSPGESEQYF. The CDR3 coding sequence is TGTGCCAGCAGTTTATCACCAGGGGAAAGCGAGCAGTACTTC.